These T cell receptor beta chains were read from a single sample in a study of cytomegalovirus exposure and HLA in healthy donors. The assay was immunoSEQ multiplex PCR, and TCRdb's table has in-frame clones only and misses some. The sample has about 160,000 clones; 89% are singletons. The material sequenced was PBMCs. The receptors were sampled from a man between 18 and 29 years old in good health and CMV-seropositive. Each CDR3 is given with its conserved first and last residue. The D gene is left open where the match is weak. The size of a clone is reported for some rows only, either as once, few or many, or as a class for expanded clones.

TRBV7-6	.	TRBJ2-6	.	CASSQGGTGANVLTF	TGTGCCAGCAGCCAGGGGGGAACTGGGGCCAACGTCCTGACTTTC
TRBV29-1	TRBD1	TRBJ2-7	.	CSSRDRGSYEQYF	TGCAGCTCCCGGGACAGGGGCTCCTACGAGCAGTACTTC
TRBV29-1	.	TRBJ2-7	.	CSVEDRSYEQYF	TGCAGCGTCGAAGACAGGTCCTACGAGCAGTACTTC
TRBV27	.	TRBJ2-3	.	CASSLSLLGPTDTQYF	TGTGCCAGCAGTTTATCCCTACTAGGGCCCACAGATACGCAGTATTTT
TRBV21-1	.	TRBJ1-1	.	CASSKRGAKDTEAFF	TGTGCCAGCAGTAAGCGGGGGGCTAAGGACACTGAAGCTTTCTTT
TRBV12-2	.	TRBJ2-7	medium-sized	CASRSHRRPGLAGYHEQYF	TGTGCAAGTCGCTCACATAGGCGGCCGGGACTAGCGGGTTACCACGAGCAGTACTTC
TRBV29-1	TRBD1	TRBJ1-4	.	CSVGTARSNEKLFF	TGCAGCGTCGGGACAGCCAGATCTAATGAAAAACTGTTTTTT
TRBV6-1	TRBD2	TRBJ2-5	.	CASSEEVRGLAGGETQYF	TGTGCCAGCAGTGAAGAGGTCCGAGGACTAGCGGGAGGAGAGACCCAGTACTTC
TRBV14	.	TRBJ2-1	.	CASSQLDNYYNEQFF	TGTGCCAGCAGCCAACTGGACAACTATTACAATGAGCAGTTCTTC
TRBV5-1	TRBD2	TRBJ2-3	once	CASSLALAGGADTQYF	TGCGCCAGCAGCTTGGCCCTAGCGGGAGGTGCAGATACGCAGTATTTT
TRBV6-1	TRBD2	TRBJ2-3	.	CASGLAGGPDTQYF	TGTGCCAGCGGGCTAGCGGGAGGGCCGGATACGCAGTATTTT
TRBV6-5	TRBD2	TRBJ2-1	.	CASRDSGASYNEQFF	TGTGCCAGCAGAGATAGCGGGGCCTCCTACAATGAGCAGTTCTTC
TRBV28	TRBD2	TRBJ2-3	.	CASSLTRERTDTQYF	TGTGCCAGCAGTTTAACGCGGGAGAGGACAGATACGCAGTATTTT
TRBV18	.	TRBJ2-3	.	CASSPPNRAADTQYF	TGTGCCAGCTCACCACCGAACAGGGCCGCAGATACGCAGTATTTT
TRBV5-1	TRBD1	TRBJ2-1	.	CASSLGTVYNEQFF	TGCGCCAGCAGCTTAGGGACAGTCTACAATGAGCAGTTCTTC
TRBV7-6	TRBD1	TRBJ2-7	once	CASSFRTGTYEQYF	TGTGCCAGCAGCTTCCGGACAGGAACCTACGAGCAGTACTTC
TRBV29-1	TRBD2	TRBJ2-7	.	CSVDGGRAYEQYF	TGCAGCGTTGATGGCGGGAGGGCCTACGAGCAGTACTTC
TRBV28	.	TRBJ2-1	.	CASRENRDNEQFF	TGTGCCAGCAGAGAGAACAGGGACAATGAGCAGTTCTTC
TRBV18	.	TRBJ2-1	.	CASSPPSPNEQFF	TGTGCCAGCTCACCACCGAGCCCCAATGAGCAGTTCTTC
TRBV15	.	TRBJ2-2	.	CATSRVGHPDTGELFF	TGTGCCACCAGCAGAGTTGGGCACCCGGACACCGGGGAGCTGTTTTTT
TRBV19	TRBD1	TRBJ1-2	.	CASSIAGQIANYGYTF	TGTGCCAGTAGTATAGCGGGACAGATAGCTAACTATGGCTACACCTTC
TRBV5-6	.	TRBJ2-1	.	CASTSLGNEQFF	TGTGCCAGTACCTCACTAGGCAATGAGCAGTTCTTC
TRBV27	TRBD1	TRBJ2-7	once	CASKTTGATYEQYF	TGTGCCAGCAAAACTACAGGGGCGACCTACGAGCAGTACTTC
TRBV19	.	TRBJ2-3	.	CASSVTRDTQYF	TGTGCCAGTAGTGTCACGAGAGATACGCAGTATTTT
TRBV5-1	.	TRBJ2-1	.	CASSFRPLRGTSYNEQFF	TGCGCCAGCAGCTTCCGCCCCCTTAGGGGAACCTCCTACAATGAGCAGTTCTTC
TRBV18	.	TRBJ2-7	.	CASSSTGTSDYEQYF	TGTGCCAGCTCATCTACCGGGACATCCGACTACGAGCAGTACTTC
TRBV2	.	TRBJ2-3	.	CASRVQVSTDTQYF	TGTGCCAGCAGAGTACAGGTTTCCACAGATACGCAGTATTTT
TRBV30	.	TRBJ2-6	.	CAYHSRVAGANVLTF	TGTGCCTATCATTCGAGGGTCGCTGGGGCCAACGTCCTGACTTTC
TRBV18	TRBD1	TRBJ2-1	.	CASSRDRGSYNEQFF	TGTGCCAGCTCGCGGGACAGGGGCTCCTACAATGAGCAGTTCTTC
TRBV7-6	TRBD2	TRBJ2-5	.	CASSSVGLAGGETQYF	TGTGCCAGCAGCTCAGTGGGGCTAGCGGGAGGAGAGACCCAGTACTTC
TRBV23-1	TRBD2	TRBJ2-1	once	CASSQFGTSANEQFF	TGCGCCAGCAGTCAATTCGGGACTAGCGCCAATGAGCAGTTCTTC
TRBV6-5	.	TRBJ2-3	.	CASRQGWTDTQYF	TGTGCCAGTCGGCAGGGTTGGACAGATACGCAGTATTTT
TRBV4-1	TRBD2	TRBJ2-2	.	CASSQDPGLPNTGELFF	TGCGCCAGCAGCCAAGACCCGGGACTACCGAACACCGGGGAGCTGTTTTTT
TRBV7-9	TRBD2	TRBJ2-5	.	CASSPRLAGGPGETQYF	TGTGCCAGCAGCCCAAGACTAGCGGGAGGGCCTGGGGAGACCCAGTACTTC
TRBV2	TRBD2	TRBJ2-1	.	CASSPGTRAGNEQFF	TGTGCCAGCAGCCCAGGGACTAGAGCTGGTAATGAGCAGTTCTTC
TRBV19	TRBD1	TRBJ2-3	few	CASRSGQAITDTQYF	TGTGCCAGTAGATCGGGACAGGCGATCACAGATACGCAGTATTTT
TRBV19	.	TRBJ2-1	.	CASSPGAGLMGEQFF	TGTGCCAGTAGTCCCGGTGCGGGATTAATGGGTGAGCAGTTCTTC
TRBV5-4	TRBD2	TRBJ2-1	.	CASSKGLAGGYEQFF	TGTGCCAGCAGCAAGGGACTAGCGGGAGGATACGAGCAGTTCTTC
TRBV27	.	TRBJ2-3	.	CASSPQTPDTQYF	TGTGCCAGCAGTCCACAGACCCCAGATACGCAGTATTTT
TRBV6-1	.	TRBJ1-5	.	CASSDPAGQQPQHF	TGTGCCAGCAGTGATCCCGCGGGGCAACAGCCCCAGCATTTT
TRBV11-2	.	TRBJ2-1	.	CASSLVAREQFF	TGTGCCAGCAGCTTAGTTGCCCGGGAGCAGTTCTTC
TRBV15	.	TRBJ1-2	.	CATSRVYSATDNYGYTF	TGTGCCACCAGCAGAGTTTATAGTGCGACAGATAACTATGGCTACACCTTC
TRBV11-3	TRBD1	TRBJ2-6	few	CASSIQGAGANVLTF	TGTGCCAGCAGCATTCAGGGGGCTGGGGCCAACGTCCTGACTTTC
TRBV2	TRBD2	TRBJ2-7	.	CASSTPSGRGPTKQYF	TGTGCCAGCAGTACCCCTAGCGGGAGGGGACCTACGAAGCAGTACTTC
TRBV29-1	TRBD2	TRBJ2-7	.	CSANLAGRYEQYF	TGCAGCGCCAACCTAGCGGGACGCTACGAGCAGTACTTC
TRBV7-9	.	TRBJ1-2	.	CASSGLRSGYTF	TGTGCCAGCAGTGGACTGCGTAGTGGCTACACCTTC
TRBV28	TRBD1	TRBJ2-1	.	CASSLVRDRGGNEQFF	TGTGCCAGCAGTTTAGTCCGGGACAGGGGTGGTAATGAGCAGTTCTTC
TRBV7-9	TRBD2	TRBJ2-5	.	CASSRPGGEETQYF	TGTGCCAGCAGCCGGCCGGGGGGAGAAGAGACCCAGTACTTC
TRBV5-1	.	TRBJ1-1	.	CASSPEGGIMNTEAFF	TGCGCCAGCAGCCCTGAGGGGGGGATAATGAACACTGAAGCTTTCTTT
TRBV4-2	.	TRBJ2-6	once	CASSRRGDRAFSGANVLTF	TGTGCCAGCAGCCGAAGGGGGGACAGAGCCTTCTCTGGGGCCAACGTCCTGACTTTC
TRBV6-6	.	TRBJ2-7	.	CASSYSNTYEQYF	TGTGCCAGCAGTTACTCGAACACCTACGAGCAGTACTTC
TRBV15	TRBD1	TRBJ2-7	.	CATSSRGQGPYEQYF	TGTGCCACCAGCAGCCGAGGACAGGGACCCTACGAGCAGTACTTC
TRBV5-6	TRBD1	TRBJ2-1	.	CASSWDRSYNEQFF	TGTGCCAGCAGCTGGGACAGGTCCTACAATGAGCAGTTCTTC
TRBV27	.	TRBJ1-1	.	CASRQRLWEGTEAFF	TGTGCCAGCCGCCAACGGCTTTGGGAGGGCACTGAAGCTTTCTTT
TRBV4-1	.	TRBJ2-4	.	CASSLASTVKNIQYF	TGCGCCAGCAGCCTCGCCTCGACTGTCAAAAACATTCAGTACTTC
TRBV7-6	.	TRBJ2-7	few	CASSATAGATYEQYF	TGTGCCAGCAGCGCAACGGCGGGGGCCACCTACGAGCAGTACTTC
TRBV6-1	.	TRBJ2-3	.	CASSGQGTDTQYF	TGTGCCAGCAGTGGGCAGGGGACAGATACGCAGTATTTT
TRBV5-6	TRBD1	TRBJ2-3	.	CASSGQGVLRTDTQYF	TGTGCCAGCAGCGGACAGGGTGTTCTTCGCACAGATACGCAGTATTTT